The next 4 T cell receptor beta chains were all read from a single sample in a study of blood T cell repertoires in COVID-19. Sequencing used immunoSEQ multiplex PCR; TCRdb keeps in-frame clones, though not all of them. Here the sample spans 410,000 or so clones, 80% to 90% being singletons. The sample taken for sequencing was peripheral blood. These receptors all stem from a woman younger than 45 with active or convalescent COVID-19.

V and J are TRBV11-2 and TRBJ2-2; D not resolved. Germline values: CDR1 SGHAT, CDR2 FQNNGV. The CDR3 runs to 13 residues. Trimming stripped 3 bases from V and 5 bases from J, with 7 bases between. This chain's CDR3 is CASSFSGTGELFF. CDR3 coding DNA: TGTGCCAGCAGCTTTTCCGGTACCGGGGAGCTGTTTTTT.

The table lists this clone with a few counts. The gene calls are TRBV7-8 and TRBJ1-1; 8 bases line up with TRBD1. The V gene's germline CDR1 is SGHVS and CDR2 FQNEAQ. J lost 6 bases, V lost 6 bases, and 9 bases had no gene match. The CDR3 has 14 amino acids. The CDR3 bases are TGTGCCAGCAGTAGTACAGGGGGGTGGGCTGAAGCTTTCTTT. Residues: CASSSTGGWAEAFF.

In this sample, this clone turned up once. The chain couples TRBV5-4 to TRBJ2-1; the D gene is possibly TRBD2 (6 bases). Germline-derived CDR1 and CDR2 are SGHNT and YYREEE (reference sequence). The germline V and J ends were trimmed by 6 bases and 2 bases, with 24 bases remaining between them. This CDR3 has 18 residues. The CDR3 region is CASTAGLSDQTPYNEQFF. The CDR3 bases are TGTGCCAGCACGGCGGGGCTATCAGACCAAACGCCCTACAATGAGCAGTTCTTC.

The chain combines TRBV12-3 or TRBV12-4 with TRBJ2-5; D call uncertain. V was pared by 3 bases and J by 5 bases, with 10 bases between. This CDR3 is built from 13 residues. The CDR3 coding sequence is TGTGCCAGCAGTTTGGGTAGAGCGGAGACCCAGTACTTC. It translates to CASSLGRAETQYF.